This passage covers 12 T cell receptor beta chains from one sample sequenced in a study of T cells in Graves' hyperthyroidism and ophthalmopathy. RNA transcripts provided the source from which TCR beta CDR3 regions were amplified. Primed by the HTBI set, a first-round RT-PCR was run on the TCR CDR3. MiXCR, applied by TCRdb to the multiplex PCR reads, yields one record per CDR3 protein. In the table there are 250,000 to 300,000 distinct CDR3 sequences, roughly 18% of which are singletons. Sequencing was performed on blood. These receptors were obtained from a man aged 45-65 years with Graves' ophthalmopathy.

This clonotype was found many times. The rearrangement links TRBV7-9 to TRBJ2-1, with TRBD1 as a possible D gene (6 bases). Germline CDR1 and CDR2: SEHNR and FQNEAQ (reference sequence). V was trimmed by 5 bases and J by 4 bases, leaving 15 bases between them. The CDR3 runs to 15 residues. The CDR3 loop is CASSAGDRPYNEQFF. CDR3 sequence (DNA): TGTGCCAGCAGCGCAGGGGATAGGCCTTACAATGAGCAGTTCTTC.

There are many counts of this clonotype. J is TRBJ1-2 and V is TRBV2, with D hard to call. CDR3 length: 12 residues. The V and J ends lost 4 bases and 5 bases respectively, with 8 bases between them. Germline lookup yields CDR1 SNHLY and CDR2 FYNNEI. CDR3 sequence: CASSVRGYGYTF. As DNA, the CDR3 is TGTGCCAGCAGTGTACGGGGTTATGGCTACACCTTC. Looking up the rest from reference TRBV2 and TRBJ1-2 gives the full variable domain: EPEVTQTPSHQVTQMGQEVILRCVPISNHLYFYWYRQILGQKVEFLVSFYNNEISEKSEIFDDQFSVERPDGSNFTLKIRSTKLEDSAMYFCASSVRGYGYTFGSGTRLTVV.

This clonotype was seen at least ten times. The chain joins TRBV7-9 to TRBJ2-7; D call uncertain. The germline CDR1 and CDR2 sequences are SEHNR and FQNEAQ (reference sequence). V was trimmed by 1 base and J by 3 bases, leaving 10 bases between them. This CDR3 is built from 14 residues. CDR3 DNA: TGTGCCAGCAGCTTAGGACACGACTTCTACGAGCAGTACTTC. Translation gives CASSLGHDFYEQYF. The variable domain in full, with the rest retrieved from reference TRBV7-9 and TRBJ2-7, is DTGVSQNPRHKITKRGQNVTFRCDPISEHNRLYWYRQTLGQGPEFLTYFQNEAQLEKSRLLSDRFSAERPKGSFSTLEIQRTEQGDSAMYLCASSLGHDFYEQYFGPGTRLTVT.

The chain uses TRBV27 and TRBJ2-7; 11 bases line up with TRBD2. With V trimmed by 11 bases and J by 4 bases, 4 bases remained unmatched. Germline CDR1 and CDR2: MNHEY and SMNVEV (reference sequence). The CDR3 consists of 12 residues. The CDR3 DNA follows: TGTGCCTCGGGACTAGCGGTATACGAGCAGTACTTC. This translates into CASGLAVYEQYF.

The chain couples TRBV5-4 to TRBJ2-7, with D possibly being TRBD2 (6 bases). The ends were cut back, 4 bases at V and 3 bases at J, with 17 bases in the middle. The length of the CDR3 is 15 residues. Germline V lookup: CDR1 SGHNT, CDR2 YYREEE (reference sequence). CDR3 residues: CASSPGLATHYEQYF. DNA of the CDR3: TGTGCCAGCAGCCCTGGCCTAGCGACCCACTACGAGCAGTACTTC.

This clonotype was found a few times. The J gene is TRBJ1-2, the V gene TRBV11-2; D is perhaps TRBD1 (6 bases). This CDR3 is built from 16 residues. V dropped 5 bases and J dropped 2 bases, with 18 bases sitting between them. The germline V gene has CDR1 SGHAT and CDR2 FQNNGV. The chain's CDR3 is CASSDPPGTINYGYTF. In DNA, the CDR3 is TGTGCCAGCAGCGACCCCCCCGGGACAATCAACTATGGCTACACCTTC.

Ten or more counts support this clonotype. This chain connects TRBV7-2 to TRBJ2-5, with 8 bases fitting TRBD2. CDR1 SGHTA and CDR2 FQGNSA come from the germline V gene. There are 15 residues in the CDR3. Trimming took 3 bases from V and 5 from J; bases not matched to a gene: 8. Here the CDR3 reads CASSFSGGPTETQYF. The CDR3 coding sequence is TGTGCCAGCAGCTTCTCGGGAGGGCCTACGGAGACCCAGTACTTC.

This clonotype was seen only a few times. The CDR3 loop is CSVVGDTQYF. The CDR3 bases are TGCAGCGTTGTTGGAGATACGCAGTATTTT. This chain links TRBV29-1 with TRBJ2-3; no clear D gene. The V and J ends lost 4 bases and 5 bases respectively, with 4 bases between them. CDR1 is SQVTM, CDR2 ANQGSEA, per germline. The CDR3 covers 10 residues.

V and J are TRBV19 and TRBJ1-1; possibly TRBD1 for D (6 bases). The germline V gene has CDR1 LNHDA and CDR2 SQIVND (reference sequence). This CDR3 region has 12 residues. V was pared by 4 bases and J by 5 bases, with 8 bases between. The CDR3 protein is CASSTGATEAFF. Written as DNA, the CDR3 is TGTGCCAGTAGTACGGGGGCAACTGAAGCTTTCTTT.

The chain joins TRBV3-1 to TRBJ2-1; D may be TRBD2 (6 bases). The germline V and J ends were trimmed by 2 bases and 3 bases, with 11 bases remaining between them. The CDR3 spans 15 residues. CDR1 and CDR2 (germline): LGHDT, YNNKEL (reference sequence). CDR3 loop: CASSQTGVDYNEQFF. The CDR3, as DNA: TGTGCCAGCAGCCAAACGGGAGTGGACTACAATGAGCAGTTCTTC.

This clonotype appeared many times. The chain employs TRBV2 and TRBJ2-7; TRBD1 aligns across 9 bases. The CDR3 is made up of 17 amino acids. Germline-derived CDR1 and CDR2 are SNHLY and FYNNEI. V gave up 6 bases and J gave up 4 bases; unmatched junction bases: 16. CDR3 bases: TGTGCCAGCAGAAAAAACCCCACCGGGACAGGGATATACGAGCAGTACTTC. Its protein is CASRKNPTGTGIYEQYF.

The chain uses TRBV20-1 and TRBJ2-1, with 14 bases that match TRBD2. V trimming: 4 bases; J trimming: 9 bases; junction bases outside the gene matches: 14. Per germline, CDR1 DFQATT and CDR2 SNEGSKA (reference sequence). The CDR3 extends over 17 amino acids. The CDR3 spells CSATTYTTSGRAGEQFF. CDR3 sequence (DNA): TGCAGTGCTACTACTTACACGACTAGCGGGAGGGCCGGTGAGCAGTTCTTC.